The T cell receptor (beta chain) described here comes from a study of T cells in Graves' hyperthyroidism and ophthalmopathy. TCR beta CDR3 regions were amplified from RNA transcripts. HTBI primers drove first-round RT-PCR of the TCR CDR3. Using its own MiXCR run on the multiplex PCR reads, TCRdb lists one record per CDR3 protein. The table shows 480,000 or so distinct CDR3 sequences, with roughly 14% occurring only once. The table lists this clonotype with many counts. As yet, its antigen is unknown. General observations from the study: A 13 V-J model separated ophthalmopathy from stable hyperthyroidism. Most clonotypes that expanded in the thyroid above 0.001 also showed up in blood.

The germline V gene has CDR1 SGHAT and CDR2 FQNNGV. Unmatched junction bases numbered 9, after V lost 5 bases and J lost 5 bases. CDR3 length: 16 residues. The material sequenced was blood. This receptor was taken from a young woman with Graves' hyperthyroidism. This chain joins TRBV11-2 and TRBJ2-4; 10 bases agree with TRBD1. This CDR3 reads CASSRGTGEYENIQYF. CDR3 DNA: TGTGCCAGCAGCAGAGGGACAGGGGAGTATGAAAACATTCAGTACTTC.